The rows below give T cell receptor beta chains drawn from one sample of a study of shared T cell receptors in the human thymus. Profiled with immunoSEQ multiplex PCR; TCRdb holds only in-frame clones, not every one. The table records hundreds of thousands of clones, 80% to 90% of them present only once. In addition, the sample was reused for a study of human thymus T cells.

The sequenced material came from thymocytes. All receptors come from a boy in the first two years of life with a congenital heart defect. CDR3s leave out the opening cysteine and the closing phenylalanine or tryptophan.

j_gene	v_gene	CDR3aa
TRBJ2-2	TRBV5-6	ASSDRGITGELF
TRBJ2-3	TRBV5-1	ASSFSGSTDTQY
TRBJ2-7	TRBV19	ASSTPGSYEQY
TRBJ2-7	TRBV15	ATSRDRLGPAYEQY
TRBJ1-1	TRBV28	ASSLPSTGGHTPNTEAF
TRBJ2-1	TRBV5-1	ASSLGLAEINEQF
TRBJ2-3	TRBV7-2	ASSLLGATSTDTQY
TRBJ1-1	TRBV4-3	ASSQCKGECTEAF
TRBJ1-3	TRBV28	ASRATDSFSGNTIY
TRBJ2-1	TRBV2	ASSEDGGGPFYNEQF
TRBJ2-1	TRBV30	AWSVRTRGFGNEQF
TRBJ1-4	TRBV7-8	ASSPTGQGTNEKLF
NA	TRBV6-5	ASSLGPGQGYEQY
TRBJ2-6	TRBV19	ASSLTGNTGANVLT
TRBJ1-2	TRBV11-1	ANSGTGAYGYT
TRBJ1-2	TRBV12-5	ASGPWTGTFYGYT
TRBJ2-5	TRBV29-1	SVEDLATSGALIETQY
TRBJ2-1	TRBV5-6	ASSLDTGLAGVEF
TRBJ2-7	TRBV18	ASSPRTSGTTFSYEQY
TRBJ1-1	TRBV25-1	ASSAAGTVNTEAF
TRBJ1-1	TRBV28	ASSSTPLGQSNTEAF
TRBJ2-7	TRBV28	ASSPRTGENWEQY
TRBJ2-1	TRBV7-9	ASSPDSNSF
TRBJ1-5	TRBV28	ASSISRVFGQPQH
TRBJ1-5	TRBV5-8	ASSSGQTSNQPQH
TRBJ1-2	TRBV7-9	ASSLSTVTNYGYT
TRBJ2-5	TRBV4-1	ASSQPGLAGKVGETQY
TRBJ2-1	TRBV27	ASSCEGKNEQF
TRBJ2-7	TRBV28	ASSFVGQGAYEQY
TRBJ1-2	TRBV30	AWSPDTHYGYT
TRBJ2-5	TRBV5-1	ASSFGTGQETQY